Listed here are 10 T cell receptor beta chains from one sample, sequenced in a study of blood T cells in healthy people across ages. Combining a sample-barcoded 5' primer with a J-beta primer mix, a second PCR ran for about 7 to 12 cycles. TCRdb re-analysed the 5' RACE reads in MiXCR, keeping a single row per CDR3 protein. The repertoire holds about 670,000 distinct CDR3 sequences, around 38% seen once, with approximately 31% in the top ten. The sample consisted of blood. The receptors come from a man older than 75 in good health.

For the CDR3, the DNA is TGTGCCAGCAGTTTAGCTATAGGGCTAGCGGGGGACCAAGAGACCCAGTACTTC. Translating gives CASSLAIGLAGDQETQYF. The gene calls are TRBV12-3 or TRBV12-4 and TRBJ2-5; 10 nucleotides align to TRBD2. V dropped 0 bases and J dropped 0; count of bases not matched to a gene: 7. The CDR3 sequence is 18 residues long.

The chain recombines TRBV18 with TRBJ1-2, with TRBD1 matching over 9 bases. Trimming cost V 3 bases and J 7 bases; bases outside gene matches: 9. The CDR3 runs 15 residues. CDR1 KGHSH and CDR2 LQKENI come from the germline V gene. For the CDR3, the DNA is TGTGCCAGCTCACCCACGGGACAGGGAAGAGGTGGCTACACCTTC. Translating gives CASSPTGQGRGGYTF.

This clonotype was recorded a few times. The CDR3 spells CATSRGGSQETQYF. The CDR3 coding sequence is TGTGCCACCAGCAGAGGCGGCAGTCAAGAGACCCAGTACTTC. This chain links TRBV15 with TRBJ2-5; D not resolved. The CDR3 length is 14 residues. Germline V lookup: CDR1 LNHNV, CDR2 YYDKDF (reference sequence). The V end lost 1 base, the J end lost 2 bases, and 8 bases lay between the germline ends.

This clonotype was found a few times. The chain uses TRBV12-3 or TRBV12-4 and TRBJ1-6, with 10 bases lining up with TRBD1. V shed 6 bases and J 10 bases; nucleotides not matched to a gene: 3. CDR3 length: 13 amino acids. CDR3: CASRTGGGSPLHF. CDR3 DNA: TGTGCCAGCAGGACAGGGGGCGGGTCACCCCTCCACTTT.

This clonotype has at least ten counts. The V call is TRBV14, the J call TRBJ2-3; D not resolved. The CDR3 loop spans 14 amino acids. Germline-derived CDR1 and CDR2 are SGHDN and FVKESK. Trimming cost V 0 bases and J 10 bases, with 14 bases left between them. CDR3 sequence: CASSQDHFPTAQYF. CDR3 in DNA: TGTGCCAGCAGCCAAGATCATTTCCCGACCGCGCAGTATTTT.

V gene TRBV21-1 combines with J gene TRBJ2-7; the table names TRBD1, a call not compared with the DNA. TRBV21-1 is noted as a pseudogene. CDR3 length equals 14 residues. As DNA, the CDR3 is TGTGCCAGCAACCCACAGGGCTTTACCTACGAGCAGTACTTC. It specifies CASNPQGFTYEQYF.

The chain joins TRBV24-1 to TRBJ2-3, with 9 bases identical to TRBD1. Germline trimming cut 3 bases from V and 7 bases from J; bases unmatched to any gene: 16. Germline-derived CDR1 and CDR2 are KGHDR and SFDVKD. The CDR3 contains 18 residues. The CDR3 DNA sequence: TGTGCCACCAGTGATATGCGCCTGGACAGGGGCCTCTACAATACGCAGTATTTT. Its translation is CATSDMRLDRGLYNTQYF.

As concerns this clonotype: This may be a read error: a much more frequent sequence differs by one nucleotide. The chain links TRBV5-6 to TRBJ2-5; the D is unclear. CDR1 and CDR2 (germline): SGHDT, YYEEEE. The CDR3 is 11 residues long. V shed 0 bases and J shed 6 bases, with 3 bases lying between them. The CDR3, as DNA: TGTGCCAGCAGCTTGGGCCAGACCCAGTACTTC. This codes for CASSLGQTQYF.

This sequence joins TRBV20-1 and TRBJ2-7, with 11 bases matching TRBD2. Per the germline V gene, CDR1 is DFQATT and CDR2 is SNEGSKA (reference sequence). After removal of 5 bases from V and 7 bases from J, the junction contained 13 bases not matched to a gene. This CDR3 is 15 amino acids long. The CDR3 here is CSASGRLAGYTEQYF. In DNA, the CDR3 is TGCAGTGCTTCCGGAAGACTAGCGGGGTACACTGAGCAGTACTTC.

CDR3 nucleotides: TGTGCCAGCAGCTGGGGAGACACTTCATCCGAAAAACTGTTTTTT. Protein: CASSWGDTSSEKLFF. The chain employs TRBV7-2 and TRBJ1-4; no definite D call. Trimming left V 4 bases short and J 8 bases short, with 17 bases between. From germline, CDR1 is SGHTA and CDR2 FQGNSA. The CDR3 is 15 residues long.